The 22 T cell receptor beta chains below were found in one sample sequenced in a study of blood T cell repertoires in COVID-19. Data came from immunoSEQ multiplex PCR; TCRdb stores just in-frame clones and leaves some out. This table holds under 150,000 clones, approximately 80% found once. The sequenced material came from peripheral blood. These receptor sequences come from a human donor with acute or convalescent COVID-19. The donor label of this sample is uncertain.

This sequence joins TRBV27 and TRBJ1-3; D remains unclear. V was pared by 6 bases and J by 0 bases, with 12 bases between. The length of the CDR3 is 15 residues. The V gene's germline CDR1 is MNHEY and CDR2 SMNVEV (reference sequence). The CDR3 nucleotides are TGTGCCAGCAGCCGCTCCGGTAGCTCTGGAAACACCATATATTTT. Its translation: CASSRSGSSGNTIYF.

DNA for the CDR3: TGTGCCAGTAGTTTACGACTGAGCTCTGGGGCCAACGTCCTGACTTTC. Protein: CASSLRLSSGANVLTF. The chain carries TRBV19 and TRBJ2-6; no clear D. Per germline, CDR1 LNHDA and CDR2 SQIVND (reference sequence). The CDR3 runs to 16 residues. Deletions cut 5 bases from V and 0 bases from J, with 11 bases between.

Remarks on this clone: Other DNA sequences from this sample encode an identical CDR3 as well. The genes are TRBV6-5 and TRBJ2-4; D is uncertain. Germline CDR1 and CDR2: MNHEY and SVGAGI. The V end lost 2 bases, the J end lost 4 bases, and 6 bases lay between the germline ends. The CDR3 runs 13 residues. CDR3 region: CASSYDRKNIQYF. CDR3 in DNA: TGTGCCAGCAGTTACGATCGGAAAAACATTCAGTACTTC.

This chain joins TRBV5-4 and TRBJ1-1; 9 bases fit TRBD1. The V gene's germline CDR1 is SGHNT and CDR2 YYREEE (reference sequence). V was clipped by 9 bases and J by 8 bases; unmatched bases: 8. The CDR3 has 12 amino acids. Here the CDR3 reads CATTGQGREAFF. The CDR3 region has the DNA TGTGCCACCACCGGACAGGGGAGAGAAGCTTTCTTT.

The chain couples TRBV24-1 to TRBJ1-2; D might be TRBD1 (5 bases). The germline gives CDR1 KGHDR, CDR2 SFDVKD. There are 15 residues in the CDR3. V lost 10 bases and J lost 3, with 20 bases in between. The CDR3 sequence is CATAAGPSSYYGYTF. The CDR3 DNA is TGTGCCACTGCAGCGGGGCCTTCGTCCTACTATGGCTACACCTTC.

This clone occurred once. This chain links TRBV19 with TRBJ2-2; 8 positions agree with TRBD2. The CDR3 extends over 15 amino acids. CDR1 and CDR2 from the germline V gene are LNHDA and SQIVND (reference sequence). With V trimmed by 5 bases and J by 4 bases, 6 bases remained unmatched. The DNA of the CDR3 is TGTGCCAGTAGTCAACAGCGGGGGCTCACCGGGGAGCTGTTTTTT. Amino acids: CASSQQRGLTGELFF.

This clone was detected only a few times. The rearrangement uses TRBV9 and TRBJ1-2; D is ambiguous. CDR1 is SGDLS and CDR2 is YYNGEE in the germline V gene. This CDR3 is 13 amino acids long. The ends were cut back, 1 base at V and 7 bases at J, with 11 bases in the middle. The CDR3 is CASSVPGNAGYTF. The CDR3 nucleotides are TGTGCCAGCAGCGTACCCGGGAACGCTGGCTACACCTTC.

The chain joins TRBV18 to TRBJ2-5; 7 bases map to TRBD1. J gave up 5 bases and V 6 bases, and 9 bases lay outside the gene matches. This CDR3 comprises 14 residues. Germline values: CDR1 KGHSH, CDR2 LQKENI. In nucleotides, the CDR3 is TGTGCCAGCTCTAACCAAGGGGGCCGGGAGACCCAGTACTTC. Translation: CASSNQGGRETQYF.

This chain joins TRBV5-6 and TRBJ2-5; D uncertain. This CDR3 contains 14 residues. Per the germline V gene, CDR1 is SGHDT and CDR2 is YYEEEE. V lost 2 bases and J lost 1, with 9 bases in between. The CDR3 DNA reads as TGTGCCAGCAGCTTTCCCAATTCCCAAGAGACCCAGTACTTC. Its protein is CASSFPNSQETQYF.

This CDR3 reads CATSVSGKAPQHF. Here the CDR3 DNA reads TGTGCCACCAGTGTTTCGGGGAAGGCGCCCCAGCATTTT. The chain combines TRBV24-1 with TRBJ1-5; D is undetermined. Germline V gene data show CDR1 as KGHDR and CDR2 as SFDVKD. Trimming removed 5 bases at V and 9 bases at J, with 13 bases between. This CDR3 region has 13 residues.

The V gene is TRBV2, the J gene TRBJ2-3; TRBD1 is a possible D gene (6 bases). Germline lookup yields CDR1 SNHLY and CDR2 FYNNEI. This CDR3 has 16 residues. Trimming cost V 2 bases and J 2 bases, with 14 bases left between them. The CDR3 reads CASSEYDMGATDTQYF. CDR3 DNA sequence: TGTGCCAGCAGTGAATATGATATGGGGGCCACAGATACGCAGTATTTT.

The CDR3 nucleotides are TGCGCCAGCAGCTTGCGGACGACAGGGGCGAACACTGAAGCTTTCTTT. The encoded protein is CASSLRTTGANTEAFF. The chain combines TRBV5-1 with TRBJ1-1; the match to TRBD1 covers 8 bases. The germline V gene encodes CDR1 SGHRS and CDR2 YFSETQ. J gave up 1 base and V 1 base, and 6 bases lay outside the gene matches. This CDR3 contains 16 residues.

This clone was seen more than once but under ten times. The CDR3 DNA reads as TGTGCCAGTAGATCGGACAGGTTATACACCGGGGAGCTGTTTTTT. The encoded protein is CASRSDRLYTGELFF. The chain carries TRBV19 and TRBJ2-2; 7 positions match TRBD1. Germline values: CDR1 LNHDA, CDR2 SQIVND (reference sequence). The CDR3 loop spans 15 amino acids. Unmatched junction bases numbered 7, after V lost 6 bases and J lost 3 bases.

J is TRBJ2-2 and V is TRBV6-6; D is undetermined. This CDR3 contains 12 residues. The germline V and J ends were trimmed by 5 bases and 2 bases, with 3 bases remaining between them. CDR1 is MNHNY and CDR2 is SVGAGI in the germline V gene (reference sequence). CDR3 region: CASSPNTGELFF. The CDR3 nucleotides are TGTGCCAGCAGTCCAAACACCGGGGAGCTGTTTTTT.

CDR3 region: CASSPDRLGGNQPQHF. The CDR3 nucleotides read TGCGCCAGCAGCCCGGACAGGCTCGGGGGCAATCAGCCCCAGCATTTT. The chain recombines TRBV5-1 with TRBJ1-5; TRBD1 aligns across 7 bases. The V and J ends lost 4 bases and 2 bases, in that order; junction bases with no gene match: 9. Per the germline V gene, CDR1 is SGHRS and CDR2 is YFSETQ. CDR3 length: 16 residues.

The genes are TRBV3-1 (or the pseudogene TRBV3-2) and TRBJ1-1; D might be TRBD1 (6 bases). This CDR3 has 13 residues. The germline gives CDR1 LGHDT, CDR2 YNNKEL (reference sequence). V lost 2 bases, J lost 4 bases, and 8 bases lay in between. For the CDR3, the DNA is TGTGCCAGCAGCCAACCCAGGGGCACTGAAGCTTTCTTT. Translating it yields CASSQPRGTEAFF.

This sequence joins TRBV7-9 and TRBJ1-3, with 8 bases lining up with TRBD1. The CDR3 has 17 amino acids. In germline, CDR1 is SEHNR, CDR2 FQNEAQ (reference sequence). The junction had 13 bases not matched to a gene; V was cut back by 5 bases and J by 4 bases. The CDR3 nucleotides are TGTGCCAGCAGCCGAATCGCCGGGCAGGGGGCAGGAAACACCATATATTTT. This gives the protein CASSRIAGQGAGNTIYF.

This chain's CDR3 is CASSATGSNTGELFF. The CDR3 region has the DNA TGTGCCAGCAGCGCGACAGGGTCTAACACCGGGGAGCTGTTTTTT. The V and J genes are TRBV7-3 and TRBJ2-2; TRBD1 matches 7 bases. With V trimmed by 5 bases and J by 2 bases, 5 bases remained unmatched. Germline-derived CDR1 and CDR2 are SGHTA and FQGTGA. This CDR3 spans 15 amino acids.

The chain employs TRBV30 and TRBJ1-5; the D gene is possibly TRBD1 (6 bases). With 1 base removed from V and 3 bases from J, the gap between germline ends came to 10 bases. There are 14 residues in the CDR3. CDR1 is GTSNPN and CDR2 is SVGIG in the germline V gene (reference sequence). CDR3 coding DNA: TGTGCCTGGAGTGGTGGACAGCCCAATCAGCCCCAGCATTTT. Translated, it gives CAWSGGQPNQPQHF.

DNA for the CDR3: TGTGCCAGCAGCTTTGGGACAGGGATTCAGCCCCAGCATTTT. Translation: CASSFGTGIQPQHF. The chain combines TRBV7-8 with TRBJ1-5, with 9 bases lining up with TRBD1. Germline values: CDR1 SGHVS, CDR2 FQNEAQ. V lost 3 bases, J lost 6 bases, and 3 bases stayed unmatched. The CDR3 has 14 residues.

The table lists this clone with a few counts. The V and J genes are TRBV3-1 (or the pseudogene TRBV3-2) and TRBJ1-5; D may be TRBD1 (5 bases). The germline V gene encodes CDR1 LGHDT and CDR2 YNNKEL (reference sequence). Trimming took 4 bases from V and 0 from J, leaving 13 bases between them. The CDR3 runs 16 residues. CDR3 coding DNA: TGTGCCAGCAGCCTGACGGGGGGATATAGCAATCAGCCCCAGCATTTT. Its translation: CASSLTGGYSNQPQHF.

This chain connects TRBV7-9 to TRBJ1-5; the D gene is possibly TRBD1 (5 bases). Germline loops: CDR1 SEHNR, CDR2 FQNEAQ (reference sequence). The CDR3 has 15 residues. The V end lost 4 bases, the J end lost 6 bases, and 16 bases lay between the germline ends. The CDR3 sequence: CASSSGLTASQPQHF. CDR3 in DNA: TGTGCCAGCAGCTCGGGCCTGACAGCCAGTCAGCCCCAGCATTTT.